This T cell receptor (beta chain) was recovered during a study of shared clonotypes between healthy human individuals. General study points: Despite large depth, rarefaction showed incomplete sorted-subset sequencing. Larger estimated richness was generally seen in naive subsets than in memory subsets. Unshared clonotypes carried lower generation probabilities than those common to all four donors.

Details on this clone: Its matching antigen is unknown.

Some 30,000 T cell genomes (approximately 0.2 ug DNA) went into each sorted-subset replicate. Here immunoSEQ multiplex PCR was the method, and the copy in TCRdb shows in-frame clones only, minus some. The table records roughly 1,500,000 clones, approximately 98.5% of them present only once. The V gene's germline CDR1 is SQVTM and CDR2 ANQGSEA. The CDR3 contains 11 residues. The V gene lost 7 bases and the J gene lost 4 bases, with 10 bases spanning the gap. This clonotype was sampled from a man aged 25-45 years in good health. The material sequenced was naive CD4+ T cells sorted from blood. The subset was: CD45RA+ positively selected. V and J are TRBV29-1 and TRBJ1-1; no definite D call. In nucleotides, the CDR3 is TGCAGCGCCACTCCGGGCACTGAAGCTTTCTTT. Protein product: CSATPGTEAFF.